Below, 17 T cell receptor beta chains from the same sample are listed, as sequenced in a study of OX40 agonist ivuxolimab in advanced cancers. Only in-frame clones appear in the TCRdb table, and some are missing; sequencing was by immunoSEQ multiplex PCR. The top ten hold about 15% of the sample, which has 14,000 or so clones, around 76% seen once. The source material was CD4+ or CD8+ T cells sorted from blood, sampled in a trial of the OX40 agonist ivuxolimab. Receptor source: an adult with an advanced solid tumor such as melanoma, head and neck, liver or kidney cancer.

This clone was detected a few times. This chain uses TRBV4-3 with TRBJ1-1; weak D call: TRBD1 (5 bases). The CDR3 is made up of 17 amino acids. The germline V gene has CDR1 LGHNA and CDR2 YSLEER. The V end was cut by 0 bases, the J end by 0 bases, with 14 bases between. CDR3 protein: CASSQERPGHMNTEAFF. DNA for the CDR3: TGCGCCAGCAGCCAAGAGAGGCCAGGACACATGAACACTGAAGCTTTCTTT.

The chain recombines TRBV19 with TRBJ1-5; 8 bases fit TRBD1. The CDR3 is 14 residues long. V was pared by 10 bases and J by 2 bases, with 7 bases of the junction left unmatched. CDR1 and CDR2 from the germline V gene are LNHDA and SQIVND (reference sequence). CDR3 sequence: CATRWGQGNQPQHF. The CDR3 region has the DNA TGTGCCACCCGATGGGGACAGGGCAATCAGCCCCAGCATTTT.

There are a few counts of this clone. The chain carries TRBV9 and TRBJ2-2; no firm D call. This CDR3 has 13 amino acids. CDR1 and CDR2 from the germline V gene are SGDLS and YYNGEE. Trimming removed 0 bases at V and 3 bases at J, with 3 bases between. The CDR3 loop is CASSVADTGELFF. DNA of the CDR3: TGTGCCAGCAGCGTAGCGGACACCGGGGAGCTGTTTTTT.

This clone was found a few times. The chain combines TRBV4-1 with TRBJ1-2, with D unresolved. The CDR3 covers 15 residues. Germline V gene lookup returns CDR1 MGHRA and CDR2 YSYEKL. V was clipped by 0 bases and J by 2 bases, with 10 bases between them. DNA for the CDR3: TGCGCCAGCAGCCAAGATCAAGGGAGCAACTATGGCTACACCTTC. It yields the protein CASSQDQGSNYGYTF.

CDR3 coding DNA: TGTGCCAGCAGCCTGGCAGGGGAGACTGAAGCTTTCTTT. It encodes CASSLAGETEAFF. J is TRBJ1-1 and V is TRBV7-3; tentatively, D is TRBD1 (6 bases). The CDR3 contains 13 residues. V was shortened by 5 bases and J by 5 bases, with 12 bases between the two germline ends. From germline, CDR1 is SGHTA and CDR2 FQGTGA.

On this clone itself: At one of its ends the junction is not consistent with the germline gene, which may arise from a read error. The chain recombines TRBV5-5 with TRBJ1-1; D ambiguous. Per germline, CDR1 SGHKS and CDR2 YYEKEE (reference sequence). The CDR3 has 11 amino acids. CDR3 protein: CASSPSVTESF. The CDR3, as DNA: TGTGCCAGCAGCCCCTCGGTCACCGAATCCTTT.

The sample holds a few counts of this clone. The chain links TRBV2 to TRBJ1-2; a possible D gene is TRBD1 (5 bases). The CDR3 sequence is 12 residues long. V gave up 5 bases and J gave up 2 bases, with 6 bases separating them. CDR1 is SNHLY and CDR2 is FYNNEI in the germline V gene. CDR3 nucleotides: TGTGCCAGCAGTCGGGGCAACTATGGCTACACCTTC. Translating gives CASSRGNYGYTF.

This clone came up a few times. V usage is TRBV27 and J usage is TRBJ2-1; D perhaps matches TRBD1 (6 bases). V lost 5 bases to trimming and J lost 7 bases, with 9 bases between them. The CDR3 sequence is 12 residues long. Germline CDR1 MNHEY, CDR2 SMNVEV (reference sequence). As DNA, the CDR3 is TGTGCCAGCAGTGAACAGGGTAATGAGCAGTTCTTC. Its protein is CASSEQGNEQFF.

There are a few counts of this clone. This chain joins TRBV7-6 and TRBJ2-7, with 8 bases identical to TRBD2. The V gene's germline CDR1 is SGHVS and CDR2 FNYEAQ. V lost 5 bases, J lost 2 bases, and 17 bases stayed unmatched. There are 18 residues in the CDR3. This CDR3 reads CASSAPGRRWREAYEQYF. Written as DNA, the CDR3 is TGTGCCAGCAGCGCACCCGGCCGGAGGTGGCGGGAGGCCTACGAGCAGTACTTC. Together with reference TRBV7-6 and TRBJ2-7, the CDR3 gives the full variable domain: GAGVSQSPRYKVTKRGQDVALRCDPISGHVSLYWYRQALGQGPEFLTYFNYEAQQDKSGLPNDRFSAERPEGSISTLTIQRTEQRDSAMYRCASSAPGRRWREAYEQYFGPGTRLTVT.

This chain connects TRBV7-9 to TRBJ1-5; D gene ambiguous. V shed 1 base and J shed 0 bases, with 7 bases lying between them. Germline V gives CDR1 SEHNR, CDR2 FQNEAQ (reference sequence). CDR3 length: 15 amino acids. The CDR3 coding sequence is TGTGCCAGCAGCTTAGGGGGATATAGCAATCAGCCCCAGCATTTT. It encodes CASSLGGYSNQPQHF.

CDR3 coding DNA: TGTGCCAGCAGTTTAAGCCTCGGCGTGGAGGGCTACACCTTC. This encodes CASSLSLGVEGYTF. The chain uses TRBV27 and TRBJ1-2; D call uncertain. The CDR3 totals 14 residues. Per the germline V gene, CDR1 is MNHEY and CDR2 is SMNVEV (reference sequence). Trimming took off 2 bases at V and 8 bases at J, with 15 bases between the two ends.

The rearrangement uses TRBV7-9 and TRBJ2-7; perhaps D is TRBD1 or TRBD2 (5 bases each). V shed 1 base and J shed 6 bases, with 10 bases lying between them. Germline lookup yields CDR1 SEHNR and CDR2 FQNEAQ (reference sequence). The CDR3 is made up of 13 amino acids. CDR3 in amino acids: CASSLGGASEQYF. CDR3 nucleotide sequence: TGTGCCAGCAGCTTAGGAGGGGCGAGCGAGCAGTACTTC. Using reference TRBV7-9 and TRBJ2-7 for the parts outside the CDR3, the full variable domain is DTGVSQNPRHKITKRGQNVTFRCDPISEHNRLYWYRQTLGQGPEFLTYFQNEAQLEKSRLLSDRFSAERPKGSFSTLEIQRTEQGDSAMYLCASSLGGASEQYFGPGTRLTVT.

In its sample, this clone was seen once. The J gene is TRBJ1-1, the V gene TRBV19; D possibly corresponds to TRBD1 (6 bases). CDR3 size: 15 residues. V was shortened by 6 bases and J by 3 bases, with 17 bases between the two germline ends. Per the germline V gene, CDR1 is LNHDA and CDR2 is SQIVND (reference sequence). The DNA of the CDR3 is TGTGCCAGTAGAAGGTTTGCAGGGGACTACACTGAAGCTTTCTTT. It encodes CASRRFAGDYTEAFF.

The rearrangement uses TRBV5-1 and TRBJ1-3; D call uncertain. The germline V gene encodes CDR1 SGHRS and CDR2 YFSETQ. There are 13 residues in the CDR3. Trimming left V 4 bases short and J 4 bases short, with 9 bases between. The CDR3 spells CASSGDGGNTIYF. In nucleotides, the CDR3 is TGCGCCAGCAGCGGTGACGGCGGAAACACCATATATTTT.

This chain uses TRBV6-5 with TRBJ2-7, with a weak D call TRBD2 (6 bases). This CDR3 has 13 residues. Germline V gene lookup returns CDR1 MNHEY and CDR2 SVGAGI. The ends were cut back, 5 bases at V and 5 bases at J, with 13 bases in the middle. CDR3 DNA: TGTGCCAGCAGTCCCGGGGGACCCCACGAGCAGTACTTC. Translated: CASSPGGPHEQYF.

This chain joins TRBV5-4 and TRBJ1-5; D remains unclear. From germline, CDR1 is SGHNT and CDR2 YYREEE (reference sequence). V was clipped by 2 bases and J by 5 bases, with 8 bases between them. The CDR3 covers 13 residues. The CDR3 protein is CASSFDQHQPQHF. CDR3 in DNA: TGTGCCAGCAGCTTCGATCAACATCAGCCCCAGCATTTT.

CDR3 DNA sequence: TGTGCCAGCAGCTTAACGGCCGGGTCCTTCTACAATGAGCAGTTCTTC. Its translation is CASSLTAGSFYNEQFF. This rearrangement joins TRBV7-3 to TRBJ2-1; D gene uncertain. The ends were cut back, 0 bases at V and 3 bases at J, with 12 bases in the middle. The CDR3 runs to 16 residues. Germline V lookup: CDR1 SGHTA, CDR2 FQGTGA. Using reference TRBV7-3 and TRBJ2-1 for the parts outside the CDR3, the full variable domain is GAGVSQTPSNKVTEKGKYVELRCDPISGHTALYWYRQSLGQGPEFLIYFQGTGAADDSGLPNDRFFAVRPEGSVSTLKIQRTERGDSAVYLCASSLTAGSFYNEQFFGPGTRLTVL.